Shown below are 21 T cell receptor beta chains from a single sample sequenced in a study of T cell responses to AZD1222 COVID-19 vaccine. Libraries were prepared by immunoSEQ multiplex PCR; TCRdb keeps only in-frame clonotypes and omits some of them. Here the sample spans more than 95,000 clones, about 89% being singletons. Material: peripheral blood, obtained on day 0 of AZD1222 vaccination. These receptors came from an adult in good health.

The chain recombines TRBV7-2 with TRBJ1-2; D uncertain. V was pared by 0 bases and J by 4 bases, with 15 bases between. Germline lookup yields CDR1 SGHTA and CDR2 FQGNSA. The CDR3 has 16 amino acids. As DNA, the CDR3 is TGTGCCAGCAGCTTAGCGGGTAATGCAGGCGTCTATGGCTACACCTTC. Translated: CASSLAGNAGVYGYTF.

The J gene is TRBJ1-2, the V gene TRBV28; D is unclear. There are 14 residues in the CDR3. Trimming removed 7 bases at V and 0 bases at J, with 12 bases between. Germline V gene data show CDR1 as MDHEN and CDR2 as SYDVKM. The CDR3 sequence: CASNPYAANYGYTF. CDR3 coding DNA: TGTGCCAGCAACCCTTATGCCGCTAACTATGGCTACACCTTC.

The chain links TRBV4-1 to TRBJ1-3; D not certain. The CDR3 spans 15 residues. Germline V gene data show CDR1 as MGHRA and CDR2 as YSYEKL. Deletions cut 5 bases from V and 0 bases from J, with 11 bases between. CDR3: CASSSQQSSGNTIYF. The CDR3 nucleotides read TGCGCCAGCAGCTCTCAACAGTCCTCTGGAAACACCATATATTTT.

The rearrangement links TRBV28 to TRBJ1-2, with TRBD1 matching 7 bases. This CDR3 region has 14 residues. Losses at the gene ends were 7 bases for V and 0 bases for J; bases not matched to a gene: 5. Germline CDR1 MDHEN, CDR2 SYDVKM. The chain's CDR3 is CASIRQGANYGYTF. The CDR3 nucleotides read TGTGCCAGCATTCGACAGGGTGCTAACTATGGCTACACCTTC.

The V call is TRBV6-2 or TRBV6-3, the J call TRBJ2-2, with unresolved D. CDR3 length: 14 amino acids. Per the germline V gene, CDR1 is MNHEY and CDR2 is SVGEGT. Trimming took off 5 bases at V and 5 bases at J, with 12 bases between the two ends. CDR3 sequence (DNA): TGTGCCAGCAGTGGTCACGGAACGACCGGGGAGCTGTTTTTT. Protein sequence: CASSGHGTTGELFF.

The chain carries TRBV28 and TRBJ2-7; D uncertain. CDR1 is MDHEN, CDR2 SYDVKM, per germline. V lost 5 bases and J lost 3, with 5 bases in between. The CDR3 spans 11 residues. CDR3 nucleotide sequence: TGTGCCAGCAGTCCATACTACGAGCAGTACTTC. This encodes CASSPYYEQYF. The full variable domain, with the rest looked up from reference TRBV28 and TRBJ2-7, is DVKVTQSSRYLVKRTGEKVFLECVQDMDHENMFWYRQDPGLGLRLIYFSYDVKMKEKGDIPEGYSVSREKKERFSLILESASTNQTSMYLCASSPYYEQYFGPGTRLTVT.

V is TRBV24-1 and J is TRBJ2-1; 8 bases map to TRBD2. V trimming: 7 bases; J trimming: 3 bases; junction bases outside the gene matches: 4. Germline-derived CDR1 and CDR2 are KGHDR and SFDVKD. The CDR3 has 14 amino acids. In DNA, the CDR3 is TGTGCCACCAGAACTAGCGGCAACTACAATGAGCAGTTCTTC. This translates into CATRTSGNYNEQFF.

This clone was observed once. This chain connects TRBV5-4 to TRBJ2-5; maybe TRBD1 (6 bases). The CDR3 has 15 amino acids. The ends were cut back, 2 bases at V and 1 base at J, with 12 bases in the middle. Germline assignment: CDR1 SGHNT and CDR2 YYREEE (reference sequence). CDR3 residues: CASSFGGGRQETQYF. The CDR3 coding sequence is TGTGCCAGCAGCTTTGGGGGCGGGCGCCAAGAGACCCAGTACTTC. Full variable domain (rest looked up from reference TRBV5-4 and TRBJ2-5): ETGVTQSPTHLIKTRGQQVTLRCSSQSGHNTVSWYQQALGQGPQFIFQYYREEENGRGNFPPRFSGLQFPNYSSELNVNALELDDSALYLCASSFGGGRQETQYFGPGTRLLVL.

V and J are TRBV24-1 and TRBJ2-2; a weak D match, TRBD1 (6 bases). The CDR3 contains 15 residues. The V gene's germline CDR1 is KGHDR and CDR2 SFDVKD. With 4 bases removed from V and 1 base from J, the gap between germline ends came to 9 bases. The CDR3 sequence is CATSEAGVNTGELFF. CDR3 coding DNA: TGTGCCACCAGTGAGGCAGGGGTGAACACCGGGGAGCTGTTTTTT.

V is TRBV12-3 or TRBV12-4 and J is TRBJ2-3; tentatively, D is TRBD1 (6 bases). V was clipped by 5 bases and J by 8 bases, with 11 bases between them. The CDR3 has 12 amino acids. The CDR3 region is CASSLRQATQYF. The CDR3 region has the DNA TGTGCCAGCAGTCTTAGACAGGCTACGCAGTATTTT.

The chain is built from TRBV29-1 and TRBJ1-1; D gene ambiguous. Germline values: CDR1 SQVTM, CDR2 ANQGSEA. Between the trimmed V and J ends, which lost 7 bases and 1 base, there was a span of 7 bases. This CDR3 contains 11 residues. CDR3 loop: CSAERNTEAFF. The CDR3 nucleotides are TGCAGCGCAGAGAGGAACACTGAAGCTTTCTTT.

V gene TRBV29-1 combines with J gene TRBJ1-2, with D hard to call. Deletions cut 2 bases from V and 2 bases from J, with 6 bases between. CDR1 is SQVTM and CDR2 is ANQGSEA in the germline V gene. This CDR3 has 12 residues. CDR3 DNA: TGCAGCGTTGAACCGGGGAACTATGGCTACACCTTC. Translated, it gives CSVEPGNYGYTF.

The chain joins TRBV2 to TRBJ1-1, with TRBD1 matching 7 bases. The CDR3 spans 15 residues. In germline, CDR1 is SNHLY, CDR2 FYNNEI. V was clipped by 4 bases and J by 2 bases; unmatched bases: 7. In DNA, the CDR3 is TGTGCCAGCAGTGTACTGGGGACAGTTAACACTGAAGCTTTCTTT. As protein: CASSVLGTVNTEAFF.

The chain employs TRBV28 and TRBJ2-7, with 7 positions matching TRBD1. Germline CDR1 and CDR2: MDHEN and SYDVKM. The CDR3 spans 14 residues. Germline trimming cut 7 bases from V and 0 bases from J; bases unmatched to any gene: 6. DNA of the CDR3: TGTGCCAGCATCCCGGGACAGCCCTCCTACGAGCAGTACTTC. Its protein is CASIPGQPSYEQYF.

The rearrangement links TRBV2 to TRBJ1-2; TRBD1 might be the D (6 bases). Germline V gene sequence: CDR1 SNHLY, CDR2 FYNNEI. V lost 5 bases and J 4 bases, leaving 8 bases between the germline ends. The CDR3 is made up of 12 amino acids. This CDR3 reads CASSSTGYGYTF. The CDR3 DNA is TGTGCCAGCAGTTCGACAGGCTATGGCTACACCTTC.

V is TRBV5-5 and J is TRBJ2-7; D unclear. Germline V gene sequence: CDR1 SGHKS, CDR2 YYEKEE (reference sequence). The V end lost 1 base, the J end lost 0 bases, and 8 bases lay between the germline ends. The CDR3 is made up of 14 amino acids. As DNA, the CDR3 is TGTGCCAGCAGCTTGACAGCTACCTCCTACGAGCAGTACTTC. Its translation is CASSLTATSYEQYF.

The chain employs TRBV7-2 and TRBJ2-7, with TRBD2 matching over 7 bases. CDR3 length: 15 amino acids. The germline V gene has CDR1 SGHTA and CDR2 FQGNSA. The V gene end was trimmed by 6 bases and the J gene end by 1 base; junction bases not matched to a gene: 9. The CDR3 nucleotides are TGTGCCAGCAGTCCCCGGGGGGAAGGATCCTACGAGCAGTACTTC. Protein product: CASSPRGEGSYEQYF.

CDR3 nucleotide sequence: TGTGCCAGCAGCATTGGACAGGGGGATTCACCCCTCCACTTT. Residues: CASSIGQGDSPLHF. The chain recombines TRBV6-5 with TRBJ1-6; 10 bases fit TRBD1. The CDR3 consists of 14 residues. CDR1 and CDR2 (germline): MNHEY, SVGAGI. V lost 6 bases and J lost 8; bases outside the gene matches: 4.

This rearrangement joins TRBV4-2 to TRBJ2-7; D remains unclear. Trimming pared 0 bases from V and 3 bases from J, leaving 9 bases between. CDR3 length: 14 amino acids. CDR1 and CDR2 from the germline V gene are LGHNA and YNFKEQ. The CDR3 region is CASSQDRGDYEQYF. CDR3 bases: TGTGCCAGCAGCCAAGATCGAGGAGACTACGAGCAGTACTTC.

The chain is built from TRBV28 and TRBJ2-2, with 7 bases lining up with TRBD2. The germline gives CDR1 MDHEN, CDR2 SYDVKM. CDR3 length: 16 residues. V lost 6 bases, J lost 4 bases, and 11 bases stayed unmatched. The CDR3 region has the DNA TGTGCCAGCAGACCCTCTGGGGGGGTGGTCACCGGGGAGCTGTTTTTT. Amino acids: CASRPSGGVVTGELFF.

The chain links TRBV5-1 to TRBJ2-5; D gene unclear. Trimming took 0 bases from V and 2 from J, leaving 5 bases between them. Germline V gene lookup returns CDR1 SGHRS and CDR2 YFSETQ. The CDR3 runs to 13 residues. CDR3 coding DNA: TGCGCCAGCAGCTTGGGGGGACAAGAGACCCAGTACTTC. It yields the protein CASSLGGQETQYF.